One and the same sample provided the 32 T cell receptor beta chains below, sequenced in a study of T cell responses to AZD1222 COVID-19 vaccine (dated by TCRdb to about 2021). The time point tag for this specimen amounts to: about 28 days (+/-7) after the second vaccine dose. Taken with the paper, the label for treatment or condition translates to: meningococcal conjugate vaccine given as trial control. Receptors were amplified or captured by the immunoSEQ multiplex PCR assay. The table comes from immuneACCESS by way of TCRdb, which keeps in-frame sequences with V and J called. Part of the clones is missing from these tables; in studies checked, under half for an unresolved V gene and the rest for unknown reasons. The sample table contains fewer than 200,000 clones; only one count was recorded for approximately 90% of them. The ten top clones hold about 4.3% of the sample. Sequenced material: peripheral blood, taken 28 days after the second dose of the MenACWY control vaccine. These receptors were collected from an adult who received the MenACWY meningococcal vaccine as a control.

The rearrangement joins TRBV7-9 to TRBJ2-2, with D unresolved. This CDR3 spans 13 amino acids. Germline V lookup: CDR1 SEHNR, CDR2 FQNEAQ (reference sequence). The ends were cut back, 5 bases at V and 3 bases at J, with 7 bases in the middle. The CDR3 spells CASSLRDTGELFF. CDR3 in DNA: TGTGCCAGCAGCCTAAGGGACACCGGGGAGCTGTTTTTT.

The chain carries TRBV6-5 and TRBJ2-7, with D maybe TRBD1 (6 bases). CDR3 length equals 13 residues. The V gene's germline CDR1 is MNHEY and CDR2 SVGAGI. The germline V and J ends were trimmed by 7 bases and 2 bases, with 12 bases remaining between them. CDR3 sequence (DNA): TGTGCCAGCACTCGTGGGGGCCCCTACGAGCAGTACTTC. This encodes CASTRGGPYEQYF.

In its sample, this clone was seen once. The chain is built from TRBV2 and TRBJ2-3; D ambiguous. This CDR3 has 14 residues. V lost 6 bases and J 3 bases, leaving 13 bases between the germline ends. Germline assignment: CDR1 SNHLY and CDR2 FYNNEI. For the CDR3, the DNA is TGTGCCAGCAGGAGGACCGGTGAGACAGATACGCAGTATTTT. Protein product: CASRRTGETDTQYF.

This sequence joins TRBV2 and TRBJ2-5; TRBD2 is a possible D gene (5 bases). The V end was cut by 6 bases, the J end by 5 bases, with 19 bases between. Germline-derived CDR1 and CDR2 are SNHLY and FYNNEI. The CDR3 covers 15 residues. CDR3 sequence: CASRRENTERETQYF. CDR3 DNA: TGTGCCAGCAGAAGGGAGAATACCGAGAGGGAGACCCAGTACTTC.

This chain joins TRBV29-1 and TRBJ1-1; D is ambiguous. Per germline, CDR1 SQVTM and CDR2 ANQGSEA. The CDR3 is 13 residues long. The germline V and J ends were trimmed by 4 bases and 0 bases, with 9 bases remaining between them. CDR3 residues: CSVGGQMNTEAFF. The CDR3, as DNA: TGCAGCGTTGGAGGTCAGATGAACACTGAAGCTTTCTTT.

V usage is TRBV18 and J usage is TRBJ2-5; 13 nucleotides match TRBD2. The CDR3 is 17 amino acids. Trimming removed 2 bases from V and 5 bases from J; junction bases left unmatched: 8. CDR1 and CDR2 (germline): KGHSH, LQKENI. CDR3 in DNA: TGTGCCAGCTCACCAGGACTAGCGGGAGAGGAGTGGGAGACCCAGTACTTC. It is translated as CASSPGLAGEEWETQYF.

V is TRBV7-9 and J is TRBJ2-7; possibly TRBD1 for D (8 bases). The CDR3 is made up of 18 amino acids. Looked up from germline, CDR1 is SEHNR and CDR2 is FQNEAQ (reference sequence). V lost 0 bases, J lost 0 bases, and 18 bases lay in between. The CDR3 bases are TGTGCCAGCAGCTTAGCGGGGGGAGGGACAGGCTACTCCTACGAGCAGTACTTC. Protein: CASSLAGGGTGYSYEQYF.

The chain couples TRBV4-1 to TRBJ1-2; D gene unclear. This CDR3 spans 14 amino acids. Trimming cost V 4 bases and J 4 bases, with 13 bases left between them. In germline, CDR1 is MGHRA, CDR2 YSYEKL. CDR3: CASSPDAGAYGYTF. The CDR3 DNA follows: TGCGCCAGCAGCCCCGACGCGGGTGCCTATGGCTACACCTTC.

The V gene is TRBV12-3 or TRBV12-4, the J gene TRBJ1-1; D might be TRBD1 (5 bases). Trimming took off 3 bases at V and 6 bases at J, with 8 bases between the two ends. The CDR3 has 12 amino acids. The CDR3 loop is CASSFWGAEAFF. CDR3 nucleotides: TGTGCCAGCAGTTTTTGGGGGGCTGAAGCTTTCTTT.

This rearrangement joins TRBV5-1 to TRBJ2-4; TRBD1 matches at 7 bases. V shed 0 bases, J shed 4 bases, and the junction held 4 bases outside the gene matches. The CDR3 has 15 residues. Germline V gene data show CDR1 as SGHRS and CDR2 as YFSETQ. This chain's CDR3 is CASSLVPGQKNIQYF. The DNA for the CDR3 is TGCGCCAGCAGCTTGGTGCCGGGACAGAAAAACATTCAGTACTTC.

The genes are TRBV6-5 and TRBJ2-7, with a tentative D call TRBD2 (6 bases). Germline lookup yields CDR1 MNHEY and CDR2 SVGAGI. This CDR3 is built from 12 residues. Trimming removed 6 bases from V and 2 bases from J, with 8 bases in between. The CDR3 is CASRGLAYEQYF. CDR3 nucleotides: TGTGCCAGCAGGGGACTCGCCTACGAGCAGTACTTC.

The rearrangement links TRBV5-1 to TRBJ2-1; 9 nucleotides match TRBD2. The CDR3 loop spans 14 amino acids. Germline CDR1 reads SGHRS; CDR2 reads YFSETQ. V shed 6 bases and J 2 bases; nucleotides not matched to a gene: 3. The CDR3 sequence: CASKVAGAYNEQFF. The CDR3 bases are TGCGCCAGCAAGGTAGCGGGAGCCTACAATGAGCAGTTCTTC. The entire variable domain, with the rest obtained from reference TRBV5-1 and TRBJ2-1, is as follows: KAGVTQTPRYLIKTRGQQVTLSCSPISGHRSVSWYQQTPGQGLQFLFEYFSETQRNKGNFPGRFSGRQFSNSRSEMNVSTLELGDSALYLCASKVAGAYNEQFFGPGTRLTVL.

The chain joins TRBV28 to TRBJ2-5, with 8 nucleotides matching TRBD1. Germline V gene data show CDR1 as MDHEN and CDR2 as SYDVKM. The CDR3 extends over 16 amino acids. V dropped 5 bases and J dropped 1; count of bases not matched to a gene: 9. For the CDR3, the DNA is TGTGCCAGCAGTCCCTTCGGACAGGGCACCCAAGAGACCCAGTACTTC. Amino acids: CASSPFGQGTQETQYF.

The CDR3 protein is CASSVGPPGGNTIYF. The CDR3 bases are TGTGCCAGCAGCGTAGGACCCCCGGGCGGAAACACCATATATTTT. The rearrangement links TRBV9 to TRBJ1-3; no definite D call. The germline V gene encodes CDR1 SGDLS and CDR2 YYNGEE. This CDR3 is 15 amino acids long. Trimming took 0 bases from V and 4 from J, leaving 11 bases between them.

The chain employs TRBV28 and TRBJ1-6, with 8 bases lining up with TRBD1. Germline V lookup: CDR1 MDHEN, CDR2 SYDVKM. V dropped 6 bases and J dropped 6; count of bases not matched to a gene: 4. The CDR3 is 14 residues long. The CDR3, as DNA: TGTGCCAGCAGCTACGACAGGGGTAATTCACCCCTCCACTTT. Amino acids: CASSYDRGNSPLHF.

The J gene is TRBJ2-1, the V gene TRBV7-2, with unresolved D. Germline CDR1 reads SGHTA; CDR2 reads FQGNSA. CDR3 size: 13 residues. The V and J ends lost 3 bases and 5 bases respectively, with 8 bases between them. The CDR3 loop is CASSLLRHNEQFF. CDR3 in DNA: TGTGCCAGCAGCTTGCTACGTCACAATGAGCAGTTCTTC.

The chain links TRBV25-1 to TRBJ1-3, with D possibly being TRBD1 (5 bases). Germline CDR1 is MGHDK and CDR2 is SYGVNS. The CDR3 spans 15 residues. With 6 bases removed from V and 0 bases from J, the gap between germline ends came to 12 bases. The CDR3: CASSAATGSGNTIYF. The CDR3 DNA follows: TGTGCCAGCAGCGCCGCCACAGGCTCTGGAAACACCATATATTTT.

The rearrangement joins TRBV7-9 to TRBJ1-4; the D is unclear. Germline V gene lookup returns CDR1 SEHNR and CDR2 FQNEAQ (reference sequence). The CDR3 sequence is 12 residues long. V lost 2 bases and J 8 bases, leaving 6 bases between the germline ends. The CDR3 DNA is TGTGCCAGCAGCTTATCTGGGGAAAAACTGTTTTTT. The encoded protein is CASSLSGEKLFF.

The V gene is TRBV2, the J gene TRBJ2-3; the D is unclear. V was cut by 11 bases and J by 1 base, with 13 bases left in between. CDR1 and CDR2 from the germline V gene are SNHLY and FYNNEI. The CDR3 runs to 13 residues. The CDR3 sequence: CAFLPSGTDTQYF. The CDR3 nucleotides read TGTGCCTTCCTCCCCAGCGGCACAGATACGCAGTATTTT.

A single count supports this clone. The V call is TRBV7-2, the J call TRBJ1-3; D ambiguous. With 0 bases removed from V and 9 bases from J, the gap between germline ends came to 12 bases. Germline lookup yields CDR1 SGHTA and CDR2 FQGNSA. This CDR3 spans 14 amino acids. CDR3 nucleotides: TGTGCCAGCAGCTTAGCACCCGGGGTTGGCACCATATATTTT. Residues: CASSLAPGVGTIYF.

V and J are TRBV18 and TRBJ1-3; D is unclear. Germline CDR1 reads KGHSH; CDR2 reads LQKENI. Trimming took 0 bases from V and 7 from J, leaving 4 bases between them. CDR3 length: 12 amino acids. The chain's CDR3 is CASSPPSNTIYF. DNA of the CDR3: TGTGCCAGCTCACCACCCTCGAACACCATATATTTT.

The chain has TRBV7-9 and TRBJ1-1; 7 positions match TRBD1. V shed 3 bases, J shed 4 bases, and the junction held 8 bases outside the gene matches. Germline CDR1 SEHNR, CDR2 FQNEAQ (reference sequence). The CDR3 sequence is 15 residues long. The CDR3 here is CASSFVVSGGTEAFF. DNA of the CDR3: TGTGCCAGCAGCTTTGTCGTTTCAGGGGGCACTGAAGCTTTCTTT.

This clone has more than one count but fewer than ten. The rearrangement uses TRBV9 and TRBJ2-1; possible D gene TRBD1, 6 bases. Trimming took 2 bases from V and 4 from J, leaving 10 bases between them. From germline, CDR1 is SGDLS and CDR2 YYNGEE. This CDR3 has 14 amino acids. DNA for the CDR3: TGTGCCAGCAGCGTTTGGGGGCCATACAATGAGCAGTTCTTC. Translated: CASSVWGPYNEQFF.

The chain recombines TRBV29-1 with TRBJ2-7; the D gene could be TRBD1 or TRBD2 (5 bases each). The CDR3 loop spans 12 amino acids. The germline V and J ends were trimmed by 7 bases and 4 bases, with 14 bases remaining between them. Per the germline V gene, CDR1 is SQVTM and CDR2 is ANQGSEA. CDR3 DNA: TGCAGCGCTAGGGGACGGTTTTACGAGCAGTACTTC. It encodes CSARGRFYEQYF.

The V call is TRBV6-5, the J call TRBJ1-5, with 9 nucleotides matching TRBD1. The CDR3 consists of 14 residues. V lost 5 bases and J lost 6; bases outside the gene matches: 5. CDR1 and CDR2 (germline): MNHEY, SVGAGI. CDR3 region: CASSPRQGGQPQHF. For the CDR3, the DNA is TGTGCCAGCAGTCCTAGACAGGGGGGTCAGCCCCAGCATTTT.

The rearrangement links TRBV24-1 to TRBJ2-3; 8 positions match TRBD1. Germline trimming cut 4 bases from V and 2 bases from J; bases unmatched to any gene: 7. Per germline, CDR1 KGHDR and CDR2 SFDVKD. This CDR3 region has 16 residues. The CDR3 loop is CATSEYDRGVTDTQYF. The CDR3 DNA follows: TGTGCCACCAGTGAATACGACAGGGGAGTCACAGATACGCAGTATTTT.

The CDR3 DNA reads TGTGCCAGTAGTCCATCAGGGGGCGAACTTTACGAGCAGTACTTC. It specifies CASSPSGGELYEQYF. V is TRBV19 and J is TRBJ2-7; TRBD1 aligns across 8 bases. The CDR3 sequence is 15 residues long. The germline CDR1 and CDR2 sequences are LNHDA and SQIVND (reference sequence). J lost 4 bases, V lost 5 bases, and 10 bases had no gene match.

The CDR3 loop reads CASSYDRGRTDTQYF. In nucleotides, the CDR3 is TGTGCCAGCAGTTACGATAGGGGACGCACAGATACGCAGTATTTT. The chain recombines TRBV6-6 with TRBJ2-3, with D tentatively TRBD1 or TRBD2 (5 bases each). The CDR3 has 15 residues. Trimming took 2 bases from V and 1 from J, leaving 10 bases between them. The germline V gene has CDR1 MNHNY and CDR2 SVGAGI (reference sequence).

This clone showed up just a few times. J is TRBJ1-4 and V is TRBV5-1; 9 positions agree with TRBD1. Germline lookup yields CDR1 SGHRS and CDR2 YFSETQ. With 1 base clipped from V and 5 bases from J, the junction kept 6 bases outside the gene matches. This CDR3 region has 16 residues. The CDR3 coding sequence is TGCGCCAGCAGCTTGACTGGAGGGACAGGGAATGAAAAACTGTTTTTT. It codes for CASSLTGGTGNEKLFF.

The chain links TRBV27 to TRBJ1-5; D is perhaps TRBD1 (5 bases). Deletions cut 3 bases from V and 2 bases from J, with 11 bases between. Germline CDR1 is MNHEY and CDR2 is SMNVEV (reference sequence). CDR3 length equals 15 residues. Here the CDR3 reads CASSLRVGGNQPQHF. The DNA of the CDR3 is TGTGCCAGCAGTTTGCGGGTAGGGGGCAATCAGCCCCAGCATTTT.

The chain combines TRBV7-2 with TRBJ1-2; unclear D gene. V was cut by 8 bases and J by 4 bases, with 14 bases left in between. Germline V lookup: CDR1 SGHTA, CDR2 FQGNSA. The CDR3 runs 13 residues. CDR3 nucleotides: TGTGCCAGCCACGGTGGGCGGCTCTATGGCTACACCTTC. It yields the protein CASHGGRLYGYTF.

CDR3 in amino acids: CASSRGANYGYTF. DNA for the CDR3: TGTGCCAGCAGCCGCGGAGCTAACTATGGCTACACCTTC. The V and J genes are TRBV14 and TRBJ1-2; no clear D gene. The length of the CDR3 is 13 residues. Germline CDR1 is SGHDN and CDR2 is FVKESK. V was shortened by 4 bases and J by 0 bases, with 6 bases between the two germline ends.